This TCR beta chain was sequenced during a study of OX40 agonist ivuxolimab in advanced cancers. Study results and caveats: It was not determined which antigens were specifically recognized by the peripheral T cells that had undergone clonal expansion.

Sequencing used immunoSEQ multiplex PCR; TCRdb keeps in-frame clones, though not all of them. The table lists some 80,000 clones, approximately 90% of them singletons. Excluded were patients having autoimmune disease history or systemic immunosuppression. To note about this clone: Its antigen remains unknown.

V lost 2 bases, J lost 3 bases, and 4 bases stayed unmatched. The CDR3 extends over 14 amino acids. Germline loops: CDR1 SQVTM, CDR2 ANQGSEA. The source of this sequence is an adult with an advanced solid tumor such as melanoma, head and neck, liver or kidney cancer. V usage is TRBV29-1 and J usage is TRBJ2-3; 8 positions agree with TRBD1. The input for sequencing was CD4+ or CD8+ T cells sorted from blood, taken in a trial of the OX40 agonist ivuxolimab. The CDR3 loop is CSVESRGRTDTQYF. The CDR3, as DNA: TGCAGCGTTGAAAGCAGGGGGCGGACAGATACGCAGTATTTT.